This TCR beta chain came from a study of OX40 agonist ivuxolimab in advanced cancers. As for the study in general: Of mixed ages from about 23 to 79 and averaging approximately 60 years, the group was around 78% male. Study results and limitations: Circulating CD4+ and CD8+ T cells showed clonal expansion by week 6 at 0.1 to 3.0 mg/kg. Nonresponders included some who also had low normalized T-cell clonal expansion.

Profiled with immunoSEQ multiplex PCR; TCRdb holds only in-frame clones, not every one. The sample holds tens of thousands of clones, approximately 87% seen once. No patient had autoimmune disease or received systemic immunosuppression. For this clone: Antigen unknown.

This CDR3 contains 15 residues. The V and J ends lost 3 bases and 1 base respectively, with 12 bases between them. Germline values: CDR1 MNHEY, CDR2 SMNVEV (reference sequence). The sequence derives from an adult with an advanced solid tumor such as melanoma, head and neck, liver or kidney cancer. The sample here was CD4+ or CD8+ T cells sorted from blood, taken in a trial of the OX40 agonist ivuxolimab. The chain links TRBV27 to TRBJ2-5; D is undetermined. The CDR3 loop is CASSFLWPAQETQYF. DNA for the CDR3: TGTGCCAGCAGTTTTTTATGGCCGGCCCAAGAGACCCAGTACTTC.